This T cell receptor (beta chain) was profiled in a study of blood T cells in healthy people across ages (dated by TCRdb to 2015 to 2017). For context, the study as a whole: Template switching captured roughly one uniquely barcoded TCR beta cDNA molecule per two T cells in model experiments. The study measured age-related changes in TCR beta repertoire diversity using deep sequencing normalized with unique cDNA molecular identifiers. Four age groups were formed from the donors: young (average approximately 15 years), middle-aged (approximately 39), aged (over 55) and long-lived (more than 75). To avoid experimental bias, donors of different ages were spread randomly across the sequencing lanes. Two additional independent replicas of 1 million unique cDNA reads from the same blood draw were analyzed for two donors (one aged 18 to 30 and one aged 80 or older).

Receptor libraries were prepared by 5' RACE. TCRdb names Illumina HiSeq 2500 as the instrument used. A second 7 to 11 cycle PCR used a sample-barcoded 5' primer and a J-beta primer mix. A unique molecular identifier was introduced onto each TCR beta cDNA molecule by a template-switch 5' adaptor carrying 12 random nucleotides. Each sample yielded at least 3 million CDR3-containing paired-end reads. First-strand cDNA synthesis was performed from all RNA using the Mint cDNA synthesis kit, with priming by a TRBC-specific oligonucleotide. All cDNA was treated with uracil-DNA glycosylase and then went through a first 18-cycle PCR with the universal primers M1SS and BC2_uni_R. The original pipeline was this. Normalization of each sample was performed by random selection of 1 million high-quality reads, each carrying a distinct molecular identifier. Reads with shared molecular identifiers were discarded instead of being binned into consensus sequences. MiTCR, run with a Q25 quality threshold and the strictest error-elimination algorithm, handled CDR3 identification, clonotype clustering and error correction. A nonparametric unseen species model with Euler transformation was used to estimate a lower bound on total TCR beta diversity. The public reads were run again by TCRdb, first through fastp at Q25 and then through MiXCR, and only productive beta chains were kept. Entries are consolidated by CDR3 protein sequence, retaining the most common genes and DNA. The V and J calls and clone size come from TCRdb's table, not from the authors' own analysis. This sample gives approximately 850,000 distinct CDR3 sequences in total; nearly 60% of them show up just once. About 20% of the sample is held by the ten biggest clonotypes.

Here is what the overall study found, with its caveats: Total diversity estimates from one million sequenced T cells were considered lower bounds and underestimates. Observed TCR beta diversity per million T cells fell roughly linearly with age, and a significant reduction was already apparent by age approximately 40. Compared with the aged group, more naive CD4+ T cells, fewer expanded clones and increased TCR diversity were shown by the long-lived group, suggesting age selection. The CMV infection status of donors was not known, potentially confounding age-related changes in expanded clonotypes. The percentage of naive T cells measured by flow cytometry correlated strongly with observed TCR beta diversity. Bulk unsorted PBMC profiling prevented conclusive comparison of naive and antigen-experienced compartments.

The V and J ends are trimmed by 4 bases and 5 bases, leaving 15 bases between them. Spanning cysteine to phenylalanine, the CDR3 consists of 14 amino acids. Only the CDR3 portion is preserved as DNA: 42 bases, with reading frame beginning at the first base. The germline V gene (reference sequence) yields LGHDT for CDR1 and YNNKEL for CDR2. A few counts support this clonotype. Its antigen is still unknown. Nothing much larger sits one base from this clone, and base qualities are not available. The 39 donors, aged 6 to 90 years, were systemically healthy Caucasian individuals from Russia. Approximately 11 milliliters of peripheral blood were drawn from each donor into EDTA-treated Vacutainer tubes. PBMCs were isolated by Ficoll-Paque density-gradient centrifugation, with at least 6 million obtained per sample. Total RNA was extracted from PBMCs with Trizol reagent, with at least 5 micrograms obtained per sample. For every donor, an aliquot of PBMCs went through flow cytometry to measure the percentages of naive CD45RAhigh/CD27high T cells.

Sequencing used blood. This chain joins TRBV3-1 to TRBJ2-7; TRBD2 is perhaps the D gene, given 6 matching bases. This receptor was obtained from a man aged 25-40 years in good health. The CDR3 corresponds to CASSLGGAIHEQYF. The DNA sequence is TGTGCCAGCAGCCTAGGAGGGGCTATCCACGAGCAGTACTTC.